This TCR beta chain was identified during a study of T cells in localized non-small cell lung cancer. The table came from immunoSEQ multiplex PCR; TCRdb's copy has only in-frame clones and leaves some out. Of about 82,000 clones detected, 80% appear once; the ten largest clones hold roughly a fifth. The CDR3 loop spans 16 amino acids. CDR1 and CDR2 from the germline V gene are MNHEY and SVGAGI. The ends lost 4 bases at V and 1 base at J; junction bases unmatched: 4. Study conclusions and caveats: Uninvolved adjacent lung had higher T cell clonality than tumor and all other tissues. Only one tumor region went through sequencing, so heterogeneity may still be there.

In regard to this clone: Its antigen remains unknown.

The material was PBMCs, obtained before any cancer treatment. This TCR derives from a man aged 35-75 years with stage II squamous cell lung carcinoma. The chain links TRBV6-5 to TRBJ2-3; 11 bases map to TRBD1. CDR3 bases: TGTGCCAGCAGTTTACAGGGACAGGGGGGCACAGATACGCAGTATTTT. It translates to CASSLQGQGGTDTQYF.